This T cell receptor beta chain is drawn from a study of cytomegalovirus exposure and HLA in healthy donors. Broader study findings: Associated with cytomegalovirus, according to the listing, were 170 or so TCR beta chains. A classifier reportedly called cytomegalovirus status with high sensitivity and specificity. Later genetic work tied a missense DCLRE1C variant to beta-chain V and J trimming. Later, TCR association rates were found to vary by HLA locus, highest for DRB1 and lowest for HLA-C.

Remarks on this clone: Antigen: not known.

With 60 Vbeta and 13 Jbeta primers, the PCR was carried out. Produced via immunoSEQ multiplex PCR; TCRdb's table is partial and in-frame only. The sample lists 99,000 or so clones, under 85% occurring once. CDR3 length: 16 residues. V was shortened by 1 base and J by 5 bases, with 18 bases between the two germline ends. The germline V gene encodes CDR1 LGHNA and CDR2 YSLEER. Sample: PBMCs. This chain connects TRBV4-3 to TRBJ2-7; TRBD2 might be the D (6 bases). The clonotype originates from a man aged 25-45 years in good health and CMV-seronegative. CDR3 sequence reads: CASSQGDFGGANEQYF. The CDR3 nucleotides are TGCGCCAGCAGCCAAGGGGATTTCGGGGGTGCGAACGAGCAGTACTTC.